Sequencing of this T cell receptor (beta chain) was carried out in a study of metastatic and nonmetastatic thyroid tumors. Per the study methods: A classifier for distant metastasis in papillary thyroid cancer was constructed using CDR3 differences observed across clinicopathological groups. TCRdb re-called the PCR reads with MiXCR. The V and J calls and clone size come from TCRdb's table, not from the authors' own analysis. The data hold under 40,000 clones, with 17% observed a single time. Before thyroid surgery, none of the patients had received any treatment. Trimming stripped 5 bases from V and 6 bases from J, with 16 bases between. The CDR3 spans 15 residues. Germline values: CDR1 SGHTA, CDR2 FQGTGA.

The sequencing sample was made of blood. The rearrangement uses TRBV7-3 and TRBJ2-2; the D gene is possibly TRBD1 (5 bases). The source is a male donor with papillary thyroid cancer or a benign thyroid nodule (not recorded which). Some clones in this sample may be carry-over from other donors' samples. The CDR3 reads CASSPGLLGPGELFF. The CDR3 nucleotides are TGTGCCAGCAGCCCAGGGCTATTGGGCCCCGGGGAGCTGTTTTTT.